Sequencing of this T cell receptor (beta chain) was carried out in a study of radiotherapy plus CTLA-4 blockade in lung cancer. The wider study: The study recorded objective responses in 15% to 20% of patients and disease control in around 33%.

Profiled with immunoSEQ multiplex PCR; TCRdb holds only in-frame clones, not every one. Of tens of thousands of clones in the sample, around 80% were seen once. This CDR3 has 15 amino acids. After removal of 0 bases from V and 0 bases from J, the junction contained 1 base not matched to a gene. Germline V gene data show CDR1 as SGHRS and CDR2 as YFSETQ. Worth noting for this clone: Its antigen is not known.

Lung cancer patients with chemo-refractory metastatic non-small-cell disease were given focal radiation plus CTLA-4 blockade with ipilimumab. Study-level points and caveats: Early clone dynamics of blood T cells, plus interferon-beta, reportedly predicted response best. Expansion in blood of tumor-derived TCR clones was seen after radiotherapy plus ipilimumab.

The specimen was peripheral blood, collected from a patient treated with radiotherapy plus ipilimumab. The gene calls are TRBV5-1 and TRBJ2-3, with 7 bases aligning to TRBD2. The source of this sequence is a human donor with non-small cell lung cancer who had a complete response to radiotherapy plus ipilimumab. Written as DNA, the CDR3 is TGCGCCAGCAGCTTGGGTAGCGGGAGCACAGATACGCAGTATTTT. The encoded protein is CASSLGSGSTDTQYF.